Each of the 8 T cell receptor beta chains below was sequenced from the same sample in a study of blood T cell repertoires in COVID-19 (dated by TCRdb to 2019 to 2021). Receptor libraries were prepared by the immunoSEQ multiplex PCR assay. What TCRdb holds here is the immuneACCESS table cut down to in-frame rearrangements. Part of the clones is not present; checked against another copy, under half of the missing clones reflect an unresolved V gene, and the others are unexplained. The sample contains some 42,000 clones, 70% to 90% of them found a single time. In total, the top ten clones hold approximately 3.3% of the sample. Sequencing was carried out using peripheral blood. The origin of the receptors is a human donor in a cohort sampled during active COVID-19.

The rearrangement uses TRBV6-5 and TRBJ1-5; 11 nucleotides align to TRBD1. Trimming removed 6 bases from V and 6 bases from J; junction bases left unmatched: 4. The CDR3 length is 14 residues. Looked up from germline, CDR1 is MNHEY and CDR2 is SVGAGI. The CDR3 sequence: CASRTGTGGQPQHF. CDR3 DNA sequence: TGTGCCAGCAGAACCGGGACAGGGGGTCAGCCCCAGCATTTT.

The chain links TRBV20-1 to TRBJ1-2; D remains unclear. This CDR3 has 12 residues. V was pared by 6 bases and J by 2 bases, with 10 bases between. CDR1 DFQATT and CDR2 SNEGSKA come from the germline V gene (reference sequence). The DNA for the CDR3 is TGCAGTGCGAGTCCGGGGAACTATGGCTACACCTTC. Protein product: CSASPGNYGYTF.

V is TRBV7-2 and J is TRBJ1-4; 8 bases match TRBD1. The CDR3 consists of 15 residues. With V trimmed by 4 bases and J by 7 bases, 8 bases remained unmatched. CDR1 and CDR2 (germline): SGHTA, FQGNSA. The CDR3 DNA is TGTGCCAGCAGCTCTCGGACAGGGATAAGTGAAAAACTGTTTTTT. Its protein is CASSSRTGISEKLFF. The complete variable domain, with remaining parts taken from reference TRBV7-2 and TRBJ1-4, reads GAGVSQSPSNKVTEKGKDVELRCDPISGHTALYWYRQSLGQGLEFLIYFQGNSAPDKSGLPSDRFSAERTGGSVSTLTIQRTQQEDSAVYLCASSSRTGISEKLFFGSGTQLSVL.

The chain employs TRBV5-5 and TRBJ1-2, with 7 positions matching TRBD1. Germline V gene sequence: CDR1 SGHKS, CDR2 YYEKEE (reference sequence). V lost 3 bases, J lost 2 bases, and 7 bases stayed unmatched. The CDR3 loop spans 15 amino acids. The CDR3 DNA follows: TGTGCCAGCAGCTCCAGGGGGGAACCCAACTATGGCTACACCTTC. The encoded protein is CASSSRGEPNYGYTF.

This chain joins TRBV30 and TRBJ2-1, with TRBD2 matching 11 bases. The CDR3 runs 14 residues. Germline values: CDR1 GTSNPN, CDR2 SVGIG (reference sequence). The V gene end was trimmed by 3 bases and the J gene end by 9 bases; junction bases not matched to a gene: 7. CDR3 in DNA: TGTGCCTGGAGGAGGACTAGCGGGCTCTCTGAGCAGTTCTTC. Translation: CAWRRTSGLSEQFF.

This clone appeared a few times. The chain carries TRBV11-1 and TRBJ2-7; 7 bases fit TRBD2. The CDR3 contains 14 residues. After removal of 3 bases from V and 6 bases from J, the junction contained 8 bases not matched to a gene. The V gene's germline CDR1 is SGHAT and CDR2 FQDESV (reference sequence). CDR3 loop: CASSLSGMLGEQYF. CDR3 sequence (DNA): TGTGCCAGCAGCTTGAGCGGGATGTTGGGCGAGCAGTACTTC.

The chain uses TRBV11-2 and TRBJ1-4, with D unresolved. Germline values: CDR1 SGHAT, CDR2 FQNNGV. The CDR3 has 13 residues. Between the trimmed V and J ends, which lost 6 bases and 0 bases, there was a span of 5 bases. CDR3 protein: CASSLSTNEKLFF. CDR3 sequence (DNA): TGTGCCAGCAGTCTCTCAACTAATGAAAAACTGTTTTTT.

Only one count was recorded for this clone. The chain couples TRBV2 to TRBJ1-1; D perhaps matches TRBD1 (6 bases). The ends were cut back, 8 bases at V and 0 bases at J, with 16 bases in the middle. This CDR3 has 15 amino acids. CDR1 and CDR2 (germline): SNHLY, FYNNEI. The CDR3 loop reads CASVYDRPVNTEAFF. CDR3 nucleotides: TGTGCCAGCGTTTACGACAGGCCCGTGAACACTGAAGCTTTCTTT.